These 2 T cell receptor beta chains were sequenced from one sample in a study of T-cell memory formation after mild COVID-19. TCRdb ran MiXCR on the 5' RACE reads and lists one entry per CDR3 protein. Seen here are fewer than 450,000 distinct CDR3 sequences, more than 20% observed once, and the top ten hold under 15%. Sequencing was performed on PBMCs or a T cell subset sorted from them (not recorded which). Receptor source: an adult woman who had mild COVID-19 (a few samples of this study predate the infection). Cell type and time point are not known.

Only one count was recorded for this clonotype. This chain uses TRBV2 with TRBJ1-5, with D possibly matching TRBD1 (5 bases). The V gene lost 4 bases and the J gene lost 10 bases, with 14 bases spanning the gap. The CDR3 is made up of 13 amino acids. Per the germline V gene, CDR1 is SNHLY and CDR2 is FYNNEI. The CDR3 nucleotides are TGTGCCAGCAGTGGAGGGGCATCGGGCCCCCAGCATTTT. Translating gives CASSGGASGPQHF.

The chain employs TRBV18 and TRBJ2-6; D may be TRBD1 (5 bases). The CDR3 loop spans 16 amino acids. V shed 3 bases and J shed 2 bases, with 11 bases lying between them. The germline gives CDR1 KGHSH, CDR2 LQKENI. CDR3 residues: CASSPPVGPGANVLTF. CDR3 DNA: TGTGCCAGCTCACCCCCGGTGGGGCCTGGGGCCAACGTCCTGACTTTC.